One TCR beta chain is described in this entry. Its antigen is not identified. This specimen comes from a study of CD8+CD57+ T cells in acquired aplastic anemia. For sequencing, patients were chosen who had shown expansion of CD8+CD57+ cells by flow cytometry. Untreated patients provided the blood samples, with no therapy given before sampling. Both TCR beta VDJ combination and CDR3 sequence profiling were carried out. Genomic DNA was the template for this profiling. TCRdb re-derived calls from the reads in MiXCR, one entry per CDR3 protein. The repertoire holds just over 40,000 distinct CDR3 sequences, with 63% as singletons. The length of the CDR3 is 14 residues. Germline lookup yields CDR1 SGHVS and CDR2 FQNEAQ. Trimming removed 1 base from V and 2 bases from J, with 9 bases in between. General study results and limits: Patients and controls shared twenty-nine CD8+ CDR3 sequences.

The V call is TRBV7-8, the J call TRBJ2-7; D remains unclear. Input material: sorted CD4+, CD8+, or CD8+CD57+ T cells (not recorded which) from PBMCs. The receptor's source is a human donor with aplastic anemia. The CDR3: CASSLGPTAYEQYF. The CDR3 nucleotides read TGTGCCAGCAGCTTAGGACCGACGGCCTACGAGCAGTACTTC.